This T cell receptor (beta chain) was recorded in a study of CXCR3-negative and CXCR3-positive naive CD8 T cells. General observations from the study: The study found more hydrophobic TRB CDR3s in CXCR3-positive naive cells than in CXCR3-negative naive cells. TRBV-TRBJ usage matched between naive CXCR3-negative and CXCR3-positive cells but not between memory cells.

Subsets of CD8+ T cells were each sorted in triplicate at hundreds of thousands of cells apiece. The CDR3 runs 14 residues. Germline CDR1 and CDR2: SGHVS and FNYEAQ. As concerns this clonotype: Its antigen is not identified.

Preparation of TRB cDNA libraries relied on 5' RACE carrying UMI labels. TCRdb processed the 5' RACE reads again and assigns one entry to each CDR3 protein, with no DNA. The sample's table shows tens of thousands of distinct CDR3 sequences. This TCR derives from a human donor in good health. Some clones in this sample may be carry-over from other donors' samples. The sequenced sample consisted of naive CXCR3+ CD8+ T cells from blood. Subset meaning: CD45RO-CCR7+CD27+CD95- naive CD8+ T cells expressing CXCR3 (TNR3+). This chain joins TRBV7-6 and TRBJ2-7; TCRdb's D call of TRBD2 is untestable without DNA. Here the CDR3 reads CASEPGRAPYEQYF.